This passage covers 20 T cell receptor beta chains from one sample sequenced in a study of OX40 agonist ivuxolimab in advanced cancers. Sequencing was performed with immunoSEQ multiplex PCR; in TCRdb, only in-frame clones are kept and a portion is missing. The sample gives roughly 80,000 clones, around nine tenths of which show up once; roughly 0.33% is in the top ten. Material: CD4+ or CD8+ T cells sorted from blood, obtained in a trial of the OX40 agonist ivuxolimab. Receptors originate from an adult with an advanced solid tumor such as melanoma, head and neck, liver or kidney cancer.

This clone was seen a few times. The chain links TRBV7-2 to TRBJ1-2; unclear D gene. Germline CDR1 reads SGHTA; CDR2 reads FQGNSA. The CDR3 has 15 residues. Trimming stripped 0 bases from V and 5 bases from J, with 13 bases between. CDR3 nucleotide sequence: TGTGCCAGCAGCTTAGCTCGCAGGTCTACTTATGGCTACACCTTC. Protein sequence: CASSLARRSTYGYTF.

The J gene is TRBJ2-7, the V gene TRBV5-8, with D perhaps assigned TRBD1 or TRBD2 (5 bases each). CDR1 is SGHTS and CDR2 is YDEGEE in the germline V gene. This CDR3 has 14 amino acids. V was clipped by 4 bases and J by 6 bases, with 17 bases between them. This chain's CDR3 is CASSPDIVRGEQYF. The CDR3 nucleotides read TGTGCCAGCAGCCCGGACATTGTGAGGGGCGAGCAGTACTTC.

The chain links TRBV5-1 to TRBJ1-3; TRBD1 matches at 8 bases. The V gene's germline CDR1 is SGHRS and CDR2 YFSETQ. Unmatched junction bases numbered 4, after V lost 5 bases and J lost 0 bases. There are 15 residues in the CDR3. The CDR3 protein is CASRGQGSSGNTIYF. CDR3 DNA: TGCGCCAGCAGAGGACAGGGAAGCTCTGGAAACACCATATATTTT.

This clone has just a few counts. The V gene is TRBV10-3, the J gene TRBJ2-7; D may correspond to TRBD1 or TRBD2 (5 bases each). The CDR3 is made up of 13 amino acids. V was trimmed by 2 bases and J by 2 bases, leaving 7 bases between them. Germline V gene data show CDR1 as ENHRY and CDR2 as SYGVKD. The DNA for the CDR3 is TGTGCCATCAGTGAGATGGGGGCCTACGAGCAGTACTTC. It yields the protein CAISEMGAYEQYF.

V and J are TRBV5-1 and TRBJ2-2; 8 nucleotides line up with TRBD2. This CDR3 has 15 amino acids. Germline-derived CDR1 and CDR2 are SGHRS and YFSETQ. V was pared by 1 base and J by 1 base, with 0 bases of the junction left unmatched. The CDR3 sequence is CASSLLAGNTGELFF. The DNA of the CDR3 is TGCGCCAGCAGCTTGCTAGCGGGGAACACCGGGGAGCTGTTTTTT.

V usage is TRBV28 and J usage is TRBJ1-5, with a weak D call TRBD1 (6 bases). V was pared by 5 bases and J by 4 bases, with 15 bases between. Germline V gives CDR1 MDHEN, CDR2 SYDVKM. The length of the CDR3 is 15 residues. The CDR3 coding sequence is TGTGCCAGCAGTCCGCGAGGGAGGGGGAATCAGCCCCAGCATTTT. Translating gives CASSPRGRGNQPQHF.

The chain combines TRBV6-5 with TRBJ2-2; the match to TRBD2 covers 7 bases. Germline CDR1 reads MNHEY; CDR2 reads SVGAGI. This CDR3 is built from 15 residues. The J segment lost 0 bases and the V segment lost 6 bases, leaving 4 bases of the junction unmatched. The CDR3 sequence: CASSKGGANTGELFF. The DNA of the CDR3 is TGTGCCAGCAGCAAGGGAGGGGCGAACACCGGGGAGCTGTTTTTT.

The rearrangement joins TRBV10-3 to TRBJ2-7; 9 bases match TRBD1. Looked up from germline, CDR1 is ENHRY and CDR2 is SYGVKD. This CDR3 is 12 amino acids long. After removal of 10 bases from V and 2 bases from J, the junction contained 3 bases not matched to a gene. The CDR3 DNA reads as TGTGCCAGCGGACAGGGGACCTACGAGCAGTACGTC. Translation: CASGQGTYEQYV.

The chain joins TRBV18 to TRBJ1-1; D is unresolved. The CDR3 covers 14 residues. Germline V gene sequence: CDR1 KGHSH, CDR2 LQKENI. Trimming cost V 7 bases and J 1 base, with 13 bases left between them. The CDR3 loop reads CASLGYTGNTEAFF. CDR3 bases: TGTGCCAGCTTAGGATACACGGGGAACACTGAAGCTTTCTTT.

About this clone itself: At one of its ends the junction is not consistent with the germline gene, which may arise from a read error. The V and J genes are TRBV29-1 and TRBJ2-7; tentatively, D is TRBD2 (6 bases). Germline V gives CDR1 SQVTM, CDR2 ANQGSEA. The CDR3 sequence is 12 residues long. CDR3 in DNA: TGCAGCGTTGAGGGGGACTCCCACGAGCAGTACTTC. This translates into CSVEGDSHEQYF.

V is TRBV6-5 and J is TRBJ2-5, with D tentatively TRBD2 (6 bases). In germline, CDR1 is MNHEY, CDR2 SVGAGI. The V end lost 5 bases, the J end lost 4 bases, and 11 bases lay between the germline ends. The CDR3 loop spans 13 amino acids. The CDR3 protein is CASSGAGRETQYF. The CDR3 DNA sequence: TGTGCCAGCAGTGGGGCGGGGCGAGAGACCCAGTACTTC.

The V call is TRBV2, the J call TRBJ2-7; 8 positions agree with TRBD1. The CDR3 extends over 14 amino acids. Germline V gene sequence: CDR1 SNHLY, CDR2 FYNNEI. V dropped 4 bases and J dropped 2; count of bases not matched to a gene: 4. The CDR3 loop is CASSVRTGTYEQYV. DNA of the CDR3: TGTGCCAGCAGTGTCCGGACAGGGACCTACGAGCAGTACGTC.

The chain is built from TRBV5-1 and TRBJ1-4; D remains unclear. Germline V gives CDR1 SGHRS, CDR2 YFSETQ. With 5 bases removed from V and 8 bases from J, the gap between germline ends came to 16 bases. The CDR3 spans 14 residues. CDR3 nucleotide sequence: TGCGCCAGCAGAGAGACAACCATCGGGGAAAAACTGTTTTTT. Amino acids: CASRETTIGEKLFF.

The rearrangement uses TRBV4-2 and TRBJ2-2; D unresolved. Per germline, CDR1 LGHNA and CDR2 YNFKEQ. V shed 2 bases and J shed 6 bases, with 10 bases lying between them. CDR3 length: 14 residues. The CDR3 sequence is CASSQNLGPGELFF. CDR3 DNA: TGTGCCAGCAGCCAAAACCTTGGGCCCGGGGAGCTGTTTTTT.

The chain links TRBV6-5 to TRBJ1-6; 9 bases map to TRBD1. The V gene's germline CDR1 is MNHEY and CDR2 SVGAGI. V trimming: 0 bases; J trimming: 8 bases; junction bases outside the gene matches: 2. The CDR3 extends over 15 amino acids. CDR3 coding DNA: TGTGCCAGCAGTTACTCGAGGACAGGGGATTCACCCCTCCACTTT. This encodes CASSYSRTGDSPLHF.

The rearrangement links TRBV6-5 to TRBJ2-7; TRBD2 agrees at 7 bases. With 6 bases clipped from V and 3 bases from J, the junction kept 5 bases outside the gene matches. The CDR3 has 13 amino acids. Germline CDR1 reads MNHEY; CDR2 reads SVGAGI. The CDR3 DNA reads as TGTGCCAGCAGACTAGGGACTAACTACGAGCAGTACTTC. Translated: CASRLGTNYEQYF.

Here the CDR3 DNA reads TGCGCCAGCAGTGAGGCCCATAGCAATCAGCCCCAGCATTTT. This gives the protein CASSEAHSNQPQHF. This sequence joins TRBV10-2 and TRBJ1-5; no definite D call. Germline V gives CDR1 WSHSY, CDR2 SAAADI. This CDR3 comprises 14 residues. V was clipped by 2 bases and J by 0 bases, with 5 bases between them.

The chain employs TRBV7-9 and TRBJ2-5, with D perhaps matching TRBD2 (5 bases). The germline V gene encodes CDR1 SEHNR and CDR2 FQNEAQ (reference sequence). V lost 8 bases and J 4 bases, leaving 14 bases between the germline ends. The CDR3 is made up of 13 amino acids. CDR3 amino acids: CASLQGLGETQYF. The CDR3 coding sequence is TGTGCCAGCCTCCAAGGACTGGGAGAGACCCAGTACTTC.

The chain couples TRBV4-3 to TRBJ2-7, with 9 bases fitting TRBD2. This CDR3 spans 16 amino acids. J lost 2 bases, V lost 0 bases, and 5 bases had no gene match. Germline V gene sequence: CDR1 LGHNA, CDR2 YSLEER. The DNA of the CDR3 is TGCGCCAGCAGCCAAGATGAGACTAGCGGAACCTACGAGCAGTACTTC. This sequence encodes CASSQDETSGTYEQYF.

The chain recombines TRBV28 with TRBJ2-7; no definite D call. The CDR3 has 13 residues. CDR1 and CDR2 from the germline V gene are MDHEN and SYDVKM. V gave up 6 bases and J gave up 6 bases, with 15 bases separating them. As DNA, the CDR3 is TGTGCCAGCAGATTTGACCGATTACGCGAGCAGTACTTC. The encoded protein is CASRFDRLREQYF.